Below, 27 T cell receptor beta chains from the same sample are listed, as sequenced in a study of blood T cell repertoires in COVID-19. The assay was immunoSEQ multiplex PCR, and TCRdb's table has in-frame clones only and misses some. This sample has under 350,000 clones, with approximately 83% found just once. The specimen sequenced was peripheral blood. These receptors all come from an older woman with acute or convalescent COVID-19.

The chain has TRBV15 and TRBJ1-5, with unresolved D. The V end lost 0 bases, the J end lost 5 bases, and 11 bases lay between the germline ends. The V gene's germline CDR1 is LNHNV and CDR2 YYDKDF (reference sequence). The CDR3 has 15 amino acids. The CDR3 coding sequence is TGTGCCACCAGCAGAGATAAGTCCGGTTATCAGCCCCAGCATTTT. The encoded protein is CATSRDKSGYQPQHF.

The CDR3 DNA sequence: TGTGCCAGCAGCGTTGGGCCCCAGAACACTGAAGCTTTCTTT. It yields the protein CASSVGPQNTEAFF. The gene calls are TRBV9 and TRBJ1-1, with no clear D. The V gene's germline CDR1 is SGDLS and CDR2 YYNGEE. The germline V and J ends were trimmed by 2 bases and 1 base, with 9 bases remaining between them. The CDR3 contains 14 residues.

The gene calls are TRBV29-1 and TRBJ2-2; 10 bases line up with TRBD1. The CDR3 spans 15 residues. The V gene's germline CDR1 is SQVTM and CDR2 ANQGSEA. Trimming removed 7 bases from V and 4 bases from J; junction bases left unmatched: 9. CDR3: CSALTGGAGTGELFF. CDR3 bases: TGCAGCGCCCTGACAGGGGGCGCAGGCACCGGGGAGCTGTTTTTT.

This clone was observed once. The chain recombines TRBV18 with TRBJ2-4; D might be TRBD2 (6 bases). The CDR3 runs 15 residues. In germline, CDR1 is KGHSH, CDR2 LQKENI. Trimming cost V 2 bases and J 0 bases, with 8 bases left between them. The DNA of the CDR3 is TGTGCCAGCTCACCAGGGGGACTAGCCAAAAACATTCAGTACTTC. It yields the protein CASSPGGLAKNIQYF.

The V call is TRBV7-9, the J call TRBJ1-1; no clear D gene. This CDR3 is 12 amino acids long. Trimming took off 5 bases at V and 4 bases at J, with 8 bases between the two ends. In germline, CDR1 is SEHNR, CDR2 FQNEAQ (reference sequence). DNA of the CDR3: TGTGCCAGCAGCCCTAAGAGCACTGAAGCTTTCTTT. Amino acid sequence: CASSPKSTEAFF.

About this clone itself: This may stem from a read error, because a much larger clone lies one nucleotide away. V is TRBV5-1 and J is TRBJ2-7; 8 positions agree with TRBD1. The CDR3 totals 12 residues. J gave up 4 bases and V 3 bases, and 0 bases lay outside the gene matches. In germline, CDR1 is SGHRS, CDR2 YFSETQ. The DNA for the CDR3 is TGCGCCAGCAGCTGGACAGGGTACGAGCAGTACTTC. Translation gives CASSWTGYEQYF. Based on the CDR3 plus reference TRBV5-1 and TRBJ2-7, the full variable domain is KAGVTQTPRYLIKTRGQQVTLSCSPISGHRSVSWYQQTPGQGLQFLFEYFSETQRNKGNFPGRFSGRQFSNSRSEMNVSTLELGDSALYLCASSWTGYEQYFGPGTRLTVT.

This sequence joins TRBV5-1 and TRBJ1-2; 7 bases are a match to TRBD1. Germline trimming cut 0 bases from V and 8 bases from J; bases unmatched to any gene: 10. Germline CDR1 is SGHRS and CDR2 is YFSETQ. The CDR3 extends over 15 amino acids. The CDR3 DNA is TGCGCCAGCAGCTTGGTGACAGGGATGGTCCCAGGCTACACCTTC. As protein: CASSLVTGMVPGYTF.

This clone occurred once. The chain couples TRBV19 to TRBJ2-5, with D hard to call. Germline V gene lookup returns CDR1 LNHDA and CDR2 SQIVND (reference sequence). Trimming left V 2 bases short and J 1 base short, with 8 bases between. The CDR3 covers 14 residues. The CDR3: CASSIQTAQETQYF. The CDR3 nucleotides read TGTGCCAGTAGTATACAAACTGCCCAAGAGACCCAGTACTTC.

The J gene is TRBJ1-1, the V gene TRBV3-1 (or the pseudogene TRBV3-2); no clear D gene. The CDR3 is made up of 11 amino acids. CDR1 is LGHDT, CDR2 YNNKEL, per germline (reference sequence). Trimming shortened V by 3 bases and J by 9 bases, and 8 bases separated the two germline ends. The chain's CDR3 is CASSHSGKAFF. CDR3 sequence (DNA): TGTGCCAGCAGCCACTCAGGTAAAGCTTTCTTT.

This chain joins TRBV7-9 and TRBJ2-1; TRBD1 is a possible D gene (6 bases). The germline V gene encodes CDR1 SEHNR and CDR2 FQNEAQ (reference sequence). With 1 base removed from V and 9 bases from J, the gap between germline ends came to 10 bases. This CDR3 is built from 13 residues. In DNA form, the CDR3 reads TGTGCCAGCAGCTTAGTACAGGGTCTTGAGCAGTTCTTC. It encodes CASSLVQGLEQFF.

The chain recombines TRBV5-5 with TRBJ1-6, with 9 bases lining up with TRBD1. Germline CDR1 SGHKS, CDR2 YYEKEE (reference sequence). J gave up 10 bases and V 3 bases, and 11 bases lay outside the gene matches. The CDR3 is made up of 16 amino acids. The CDR3: CASSSFGTGNGSPLHF. Written as DNA, the CDR3 is TGTGCCAGCAGCTCCTTCGGGACAGGGAACGGCTCACCCCTCCACTTT. Together with reference TRBV5-5 and TRBJ1-6, the CDR3 gives the full variable domain: DAGVTQSPTHLIKTRGQQVTLRCSPISGHKSVSWYQQVLGQGPQFIFQYYEKEERGRGNFPDRFSARQFPNYSSELNVNALLLGDSALYLCASSSFGTGNGSPLHFGNGTRLTVT.

The rearrangement uses TRBV5-1 and TRBJ2-7; D gene ambiguous. Germline V gene data show CDR1 as SGHRS and CDR2 as YFSETQ. The CDR3 runs 14 residues. Trimming pared 1 base from V and 0 bases from J, leaving 8 bases between. The CDR3 DNA follows: TGCGCCAGCAGCTTGACCGCTAACTCCTACGAGCAGTACTTC. It encodes CASSLTANSYEQYF.

The chain employs TRBV28 and TRBJ1-3; TRBD1 might be the D (5 bases). Trimming shortened V by 3 bases and J by 4 bases, and 16 bases separated the two germline ends. Germline lookup yields CDR1 MDHEN and CDR2 SYDVKM. The CDR3 loop spans 16 amino acids. CDR3 nucleotide sequence: TGTGCCAGCAGTTTTAGCGGGGGAACTAGGGGAAACACCATATATTTT. Amino acid sequence: CASSFSGGTRGNTIYF.

The chain has TRBV19 and TRBJ2-1; 8 bases match TRBD2. The CDR3 spans 11 residues. Germline values: CDR1 LNHDA, CDR2 SQIVND (reference sequence). After removal of 11 bases from V and 6 bases from J, the junction contained 3 bases not matched to a gene. The CDR3 reads CACGTSNEQFF. CDR3 DNA: TGTGCCTGCGGGACTAGCAATGAGCAGTTCTTC.

The genes are TRBV19 and TRBJ1-3; D gene uncertain. V lost 2 bases to trimming and J lost 7 bases, with 9 bases between them. In germline, CDR1 is LNHDA, CDR2 SQIVND (reference sequence). The CDR3 has 13 amino acids. In nucleotides, the CDR3 is TGTGCCAGTAGTATAAAAGGGAGGAACACCATATATTTT. Protein: CASSIKGRNTIYF. Filled out from reference TRBV19 and TRBJ1-3, the complete variable domain reads DGGITQSPKYLFRKEGQNVTLSCEQNLNHDAMYWYRQDPGQGLRLIYYSQIVNDFQKGDIAEGYSVSREKKESFPLTVTSAQKNPTAFYLCASSIKGRNTIYFGEGSWLTVV.

V is TRBV11-2 and J is TRBJ1-3; D gene ambiguous. V lost 0 bases and J 9 bases, leaving 6 bases between the germline ends. Germline assignment: CDR1 SGHAT and CDR2 FQNNGV. The CDR3 totals 12 residues. CDR3 sequence reads: CASSLELGTIYF. Here the CDR3 DNA reads TGTGCCAGCAGCTTAGAACTTGGCACCATATATTTT.

The V gene is TRBV7-3, the J gene TRBJ2-2, with 7 bases that match TRBD2. With 1 base clipped from V and 2 bases from J, the junction kept 4 bases outside the gene matches. The CDR3 runs to 16 residues. Per germline, CDR1 SGHTA and CDR2 FQGTGA. The CDR3 nucleotides are TGTGCCAGCAGCTTAAAAAGCGGGGTAAACACCGGGGAGCTGTTTTTT. Translation: CASSLKSGVNTGELFF.

This chain links TRBV7-2 with TRBJ1-2, with 9 bases matching TRBD1. Germline V lookup: CDR1 SGHTA, CDR2 FQGNSA. V shed 1 base and J 1 base; nucleotides not matched to a gene: 10. This CDR3 comprises 18 residues. CDR3: CASSLGPATGGNNYGYTF. Written as DNA, the CDR3 is TGTGCCAGCAGCTTAGGACCAGCTACAGGGGGCAATAACTATGGCTACACCTTC.

Only one count was recorded for this clone. For the CDR3, the DNA is TGTGCCAGCAGCTTGGGCGGGGGAGTATACAATGAGCAGTTCTTC. This translates into CASSLGGGVYNEQFF. The rearrangement links TRBV5-4 to TRBJ2-1; 7 bases are a match to TRBD2. CDR1 is SGHNT and CDR2 is YYREEE in the germline V gene (reference sequence). The CDR3 totals 15 residues. The ends lost 0 bases at V and 4 bases at J; junction bases unmatched: 4.

The chain joins TRBV12-3 or TRBV12-4 to TRBJ1-3, with no clear D. This CDR3 region has 11 residues. The V end was cut by 5 bases, the J end by 4 bases, with 3 bases between. CDR3 nucleotide sequence: TGTGCCAGCAGTCTGGGAAACACCATATATTTT. Protein sequence: CASSLGNTIYF.

The chain uses TRBV5-1 and TRBJ2-3; D is unresolved. Trimming took off 5 bases at V and 4 bases at J, with 14 bases between the two ends. The germline gives CDR1 SGHRS, CDR2 YFSETQ. The CDR3 covers 14 residues. The CDR3 region has the DNA TGCGCCAGCAGTACCGGGTCCCGGGCAGATACGCAGTATTTT. It translates to CASSTGSRADTQYF.

The count of this clone is one. This chain uses TRBV25-1 with TRBJ1-5, with 7 nucleotides matching TRBD1. V shed 4 bases and J 5 bases; nucleotides not matched to a gene: 5. The CDR3 length is 14 residues. In germline, CDR1 is MGHDK, CDR2 SYGVNS. The CDR3 sequence is CASSAGQHYQPQHF. DNA for the CDR3: TGTGCCAGCAGTGCGGGACAGCATTATCAGCCCCAGCATTTT. Drawing the rest from reference TRBV25-1 and TRBJ1-5, the complete variable domain is EADIYQTPRYLVIGTGKKITLECSQTMGHDKMYWYQQDPGMELHLIHYSYGVNSTEKGDLSSESTVSRIRTEHFPLTLESARPSHTSQYLCASSAGQHYQPQHFGDGTRLSIL.

This clone was counted only a few times. The chain joins TRBV2 to TRBJ1-1, with TRBD1 matching over 7 bases. Germline CDR1 SNHLY, CDR2 FYNNEI. Trimming removed 5 bases from V and 2 bases from J; junction bases left unmatched: 8. The CDR3 consists of 15 residues. CDR3 sequence (DNA): TGTGCCAGCAGTACACCCGGGACAGAAAACACTGAAGCTTTCTTT. It encodes CASSTPGTENTEAFF.

The J gene is TRBJ1-3, the V gene TRBV4-1; D gene unclear. V was cut by 0 bases and J by 0 bases, with 15 bases left in between. This CDR3 is built from 18 residues. Germline CDR1 MGHRA, CDR2 YSYEKL. The CDR3 is CASSQEELQSYSGNTIYF. The CDR3 nucleotides are TGCGCCAGCAGCCAAGAAGAGTTACAGAGTTACTCTGGAAACACCATATATTTT.

The chain has TRBV9 and TRBJ2-2; 7 bases are shared with TRBD1. This CDR3 is 15 amino acids long. V was clipped by 4 bases and J by 0 bases; unmatched bases: 3. The germline CDR1 and CDR2 sequences are SGDLS and YYNGEE. The CDR3 DNA sequence: TGTGCCAGCAGCAAGGGACAGACGAACACCGGGGAGCTGTTTTTT. Translated: CASSKGQTNTGELFF.

V gene TRBV6-6 combines with J gene TRBJ2-7; 11 nucleotides line up with TRBD2. Germline lookup yields CDR1 MNHNY and CDR2 SVGAGI (reference sequence). Trimming took 6 bases from V and 5 from J; bases not matched to a gene: 6. This CDR3 has 14 residues. Here the CDR3 DNA reads TGTGCCAGCAGCACACTAGCGGGGGTCCACGAGCAGTACTTC. Translation: CASSTLAGVHEQYF.

The V gene is TRBV27, the J gene TRBJ1-5; a weak D match, TRBD1 (6 bases). Trimming pared 2 bases from V and 4 bases from J, leaving 18 bases between. The CDR3 runs 17 residues. Germline V lookup: CDR1 MNHEY, CDR2 SMNVEV (reference sequence). CDR3 amino acids: CASSLEPGKGTNQPQHF. The CDR3 region has the DNA TGTGCCAGCAGTTTAGAGCCAGGGAAAGGGACAAATCAGCCCCAGCATTTT.